This is a list of T cell receptor beta chains from one sample in a study of blood T cell repertoires in COVID-19. The table came from immunoSEQ multiplex PCR; TCRdb's copy has only in-frame clones and leaves some out. The profile covers 250,000 to 300,000 clones, with about nine tenths appearing a single time and 2.2% taken by the ten largest. Sequenced sample: peripheral blood. These receptors were collected from a woman aged 50 to 65 who had recovered from COVID-19. CDR3s include the opening cysteine and the closing phenylalanine or tryptophan. D genes are given only for firm matches. The size entry is marked missing in some rows and otherwise reads once, few, many or a size class.

CDR3 length	D gene	J gene	clone size	V gene	CDR3 protein	CDR3 DNA
17	TRBD2	TRBJ2-2	NA	TRBV9	CASSVTRLAGGTGELFF	TGTGCCAGCAGCGTAACGAGACTAGCGGGGGGGACCGGGGAGCTGTTTTTT
14	NA	TRBJ1-4	NA	TRBV5-6	CASSLGRNNEKLFF	TGTGCCAGCAGCTTGGGCAGGAATAATGAAAAACTGTTTTTT
18	NA	TRBJ1-3	NA	TRBV5-1	CASSLGGLQGFSGNTIYF	TGCGCCAGCAGCTTGGGGGGACTTCAGGGTTTCTCTGGAAACACCATATATTTT
14	TRBD2	TRBJ2-3	NA	TRBV28	CASLAGGNTDTQYF	TGTGCCAGCCTAGCGGGAGGGAACACAGATACGCAGTATTTT
15	TRBD1	TRBJ2-1	NA	TRBV9	CASSVDRGTYNEQFF	TGTGCCAGCAGCGTAGACAGGGGGACCTACAATGAGCAGTTCTTC
13	NA	TRBJ1-1	few	TRBV28	CASSLGRGTEAFF	TGTGCCAGCAGTTTAGGTCGGGGTACTGAAGCTTTCTTT
15	NA	TRBJ1-3	NA	TRBV11-2	CASSPLDTRRGGIYF	TGTGCCAGCAGCCCCCTTGACACTCGTAGGGGAGGCATATATTTT
16	TRBD2	TRBJ2-5	NA	TRBV7-9	CASSSGLAGGQETQYF	TGTGCCAGCAGCTCCGGACTAGCGGGAGGCCAAGAGACCCAGTACTTC
14	TRBD1	TRBJ2-7	NA	TRBV7-2	CASSLARQGVEQYF	TGTGCCAGCAGCTTAGCTCGGCAGGGGGTCGAGCAGTACTTC
13	NA	TRBJ1-2	NA	TRBV24-1	CATSAGSNYGYTF	TGTGCCACCAGTGCGGGGTCCAACTATGGCTACACCTTC
13	TRBD2	TRBJ2-5	NA	TRBV30	CAWSRRERETQYF	TGTGCCTGGAGCCGGCGGGAGAGGGAGACCCAGTACTTC
14	NA	TRBJ1-1	NA	TRBV6-1	CASSEPGLRSEAFF	TGTGCCAGCAGTGAACCGGGACTTAGGAGTGAAGCTTTCTTT
16	NA	TRBJ2-7	NA	TRBV5-1	CASSDGRGAASYEQYF	TGCGCCAGCAGCGATGGCCGGGGGGCGGCCTCCTACGAGCAGTACTTC
14	NA	TRBJ2-1	NA	TRBV4-3	CASSLHRVRNEQFF	TGCGCCAGCAGCCTCCACAGGGTTAGAAACGAGCAGTTCTTC
15	NA	TRBJ1-5	NA	TRBV2	CASRGGSYSNQPQHF	TGTGCCAGCAGGGGAGGGAGCTACAGCAATCAGCCCCAGCATTTT
15	NA	TRBJ2-3	NA	TRBV28	CASSLGGGVTDTQYF	TGTGCCAGCAGTTTAGGAGGGGGCGTAACAGATACGCAGTATTTT
17	TRBD1	TRBJ2-2	NA	TRBV18	CASSLLRTGSYTGELFF	TGTGCCAGCTCACTTCTGCGGACAGGATCATACACCGGGGAGCTGTTTTTT
15	NA	TRBJ2-4	NA	TRBV5-6	CASSFRVLAKNIQYF	TGTGCCAGCAGCTTCCGGGTTTTAGCCAAAAACATTCAGTACTTC
14	TRBD2	TRBJ2-1	NA	TRBV6-8	CARTQREGGNEQFF	TGTGCCAGAACTCAGCGGGAGGGGGGCAATGAGCAGTTCTTC
13	NA	TRBJ2-3	few	TRBV30	CAWTGRLTDTQYF	TGTGCCTGGACAGGGAGGCTCACAGATACGCAGTATTTT
13	NA	TRBJ2-7	NA	TRBV5-1	CASTLQGSDEQYF	TGCGCCAGCACCCTACAGGGATCTGACGAGCAGTACTTC
15	NA	TRBJ2-2	NA	TRBV14	CASSQLLAGTGELFF	TGTGCCAGCAGCCAACTTCTGGCGGGCACCGGGGAGCTGTTTTTT
13	NA	TRBJ1-3	NA	TRBV29-1	CSVNGDSGNTIYF	TGCAGCGTTAACGGGGACTCTGGAAACACCATATATTTT
15	NA	TRBJ1-1	NA	TRBV3-1/TRBV3-2	CASSQEPGSRTEAFF	TGTGCCAGCAGCCAAGAGCCGGGGAGTAGGACTGAAGCTTTCTTT
17	TRBD2	TRBJ2-2	NA	TRBV4-3	CASSQARGGAFGGELFF	TGCGCCAGCAGCCAAGCTCGCGGGGGGGCCTTTGGCGGGGAGCTGTTTTTT
16	TRBD2	TRBJ2-1	NA	TRBV5-5	CASSYRPGLGINEQFF	TGTGCCAGCAGCTACCGACCGGGACTAGGTATCAATGAGCAGTTCTTC
14	NA	TRBJ1-1	NA	TRBV6-5	CASSHRQRNTEAFF	TGTGCCAGCAGTCACCGACAGAGGAACACTGAAGCTTTCTTT
13	NA	TRBJ1-2	NA	TRBV19	CASNPGGDYGYTF	TGTGCCAGTAACCCCGGAGGGGACTATGGCTACACCTTC
15	NA	TRBJ2-1	once	TRBV12-2	CASRLALYYRPEQFF	TGTGCAAGTCGCTTAGCGTTATATTACAGACCTGAGCAGTTCTTC
14	NA	TRBJ2-5	NA	TRBV7-2	CASSLGGFGETQYF	TGTGCCAGCAGCTTAGGAGGGTTCGGGGAGACCCAGTACTTC
18	TRBD1	TRBJ1-6	NA	TRBV5-1	CASSTDPGQGARGSPLHF	TGCGCCAGCAGCACCGATCCGGGACAGGGGGCGCGGGGGTCACCCCTCCACTTT
15	TRBD2	TRBJ2-7	NA	TRBV7-6	CASSLTSGGIYEQYF	TGTGCCAGCAGTCTTACTAGCGGGGGAATCTACGAGCAGTACTTC
11	NA	TRBJ2-2	NA	TRBV6-1	CASRQNGELFF	TGTGCCAGCAGGCAGAACGGGGAGCTGTTTTTT
13	NA	TRBJ1-2	NA	TRBV12-3/TRBV12-4	CASSLRLEAGYTF	TGTGCCAGCAGTTTAAGACTTGAGGCTGGCTACACCTTC
15	TRBD1	TRBJ1-4	NA	TRBV6-5	CASKITTGPNEKLFF	TGTGCCAGCAAAATTACGACAGGGCCTAATGAAAAACTGTTTTTT
14	NA	TRBJ1-2	NA	TRBV5-4	CASSLGAHNYGYTF	TGTGCCAGCAGCTTGGGGGCCCATAACTATGGCTACACCTTC
13	NA	TRBJ1-6	NA	TRBV12-3/TRBV12-4	CASSGQFNSPLHF	TGTGCCAGCTCCGGACAGTTTAATTCACCCCTCCACTTT
13	NA	TRBJ2-5	NA	TRBV11-3	CASSRTREETQYF	TGTGCCAGCAGCCGAACGCGGGAAGAGACCCAGTACTTC
14	NA	TRBJ1-1	NA	TRBV2	CASRAGLLNTEAFF	TGTGCCAGCAGAGCCGGACTGCTGAACACTGAAGCTTTCTTT
11	TRBD1	TRBJ1-2	NA	TRBV29-1	CSVHRGFGYTF	TGCAGCGTTCACAGGGGGTTTGGCTACACCTTC
15	TRBD1	TRBJ1-1	NA	TRBV5-1	CASSVAGTGSTEAFF	TGCGCCAGCAGCGTCGCCGGGACAGGGTCCACTGAAGCTTTCTTT
13	NA	TRBJ1-5	NA	TRBV11-1	CASSLSLNQPQHF	TGTGCCAGCAGCTTGTCCCTAAATCAGCCCCAGCATTTT
13	NA	TRBJ1-3	NA	TRBV30	CTWSVQGVNTIYF	TGTACCTGGAGTGTACAGGGCGTGAACACCATATATTTT
15	TRBD1	TRBJ2-5	NA	TRBV5-4	CAATEQGAKGETQYF	TGTGCCGCTACGGAGCAGGGGGCTAAGGGGGAGACCCAGTACTTC
15	TRBD1	TRBJ2-3	NA	TRBV11-2	CASSFIRGLKDTQYF	TGTGCCAGCAGCTTTATCAGGGGGCTTAAAGATACGCAGTATTTT
13	TRBD2	TRBJ2-1	NA	TRBV7-2	CASSSGGFNEQFF	TGTGCCAGCAGCTCGGGGGGGTTCAATGAGCAGTTCTTC
16	NA	TRBJ2-1	NA	TRBV7-3	CASSLRGGAINNEQFF	TGTGCCAGCAGCCTAAGGGGCGGGGCCATTAACAATGAGCAGTTCTTC
14	NA	TRBJ1-2	NA	TRBV23-1	CASSQRGGGYGYTF	TGCGCCAGCAGTCAACGGGGGGGAGGCTATGGCTACACCTTC
14	NA	TRBJ1-1	NA	TRBV5-1	CASSLFNRNTEAFF	TGCGCCAGCAGCTTGTTTAACAGAAACACTGAAGCTTTCTTT
13	TRBD1	TRBJ1-1	NA	TRBV5-1	CASSRQGDTEAFF	TGCGCCAGCAGCCGCCAGGGGGACACTGAAGCTTTCTTT
12	NA	TRBJ1-1	NA	TRBV18	CASSPIDSSAFF	TGTGCCAGCTCACCTATCGACAGCAGCGCTTTCTTT
15	TRBD1	TRBJ1-6	NA	TRBV27	CASSPGQGSNSPLHF	TGTGCCAGCAGTCCCGGACAGGGGAGTAATTCACCCCTCCACTTT
14	NA	TRBJ1-2	NA	TRBV13	CASSLGRGYYGYTF	TGTGCCAGCAGCTTAGGTCGGGGTTACTATGGCTACACCTTC
13	TRBD1	TRBJ2-7	NA	TRBV5-1	CASSPQGDYEQYF	TGCGCCAGCAGCCCGCAGGGGGACTACGAGCAGTACTTC
16	TRBD2	TRBJ2-7	once	TRBV7-9	CASSFRLAGGNHEQYF	TGTGCCAGCAGCTTTCGTCTAGCGGGAGGGAACCACGAGCAGTACTTC
13	NA	TRBJ2-1	NA	TRBV4-3	CASSQALAHEQFF	TGCGCCAGCAGCCAGGCTCTAGCGCATGAGCAGTTCTTC
20	TRBD1	TRBJ1-5	few	TRBV28	CASSTTGGLTLPYSNQPQHF	TGTGCCAGCAGTACCACAGGGGGCCTAACCCTTCCCTATAGCAATCAGCCCCAGCATTTT